Below, 6 T cell receptor beta chains from the same sample are listed, as sequenced in a study of control samples from healthy donors and cancer patients. Clones were read by immunoSEQ multiplex PCR, and TCRdb kept only the in-frame ones, dropping some. This sample carries about 100,000 clones, about 90% of them seen once, and the ten largest clones take 15% to 20%. The specimen was blood. The receptors originated from a woman aged 50 to 65 in good health.

The chain has TRBV29-1 and TRBJ2-1; 9 bases fit TRBD1. V was clipped by 3 bases and J by 2 bases; unmatched bases: 2. Germline lookup yields CDR1 SQVTM and CDR2 ANQGSEA. CDR3 length equals 14 residues. CDR3 nucleotide sequence: TGCAGCGTTGATACAGGGGGCCCCTACAATGAGCAGTTCTTC. Translation: CSVDTGGPYNEQFF.

This chain connects TRBV7-8 to TRBJ2-2, with 14 bases aligning to TRBD2. This CDR3 spans 20 amino acids. Germline values: CDR1 SGHVS, CDR2 FQNEAQ. V lost 5 bases and J lost 6; bases outside the gene matches: 17. The CDR3 reads CASSTPSTSGGVARAGELFF. CDR3 DNA: TGTGCCAGCAGCACACCTTCGACTAGCGGGGGGGTTGCTCGGGCCGGGGAGCTGTTTTTT.

The gene calls are TRBV25-1 and TRBJ2-1, with D possibly being TRBD2 (5 bases). The V and J ends lost 4 bases and 7 bases respectively, with 8 bases between them. Germline V gene data show CDR1 as MGHDK and CDR2 as SYGVNS. The CDR3 consists of 12 residues. The CDR3 DNA is TGTGCCAGCAGTGTACGGAGGAATGAGCAGTTCTTC. Its translation: CASSVRRNEQFF.

This clone has just a few counts. The rearrangement joins TRBV5-1 to TRBJ2-1; 7 positions agree with TRBD1. The junction had 7 bases not matched to a gene; V was cut back by 0 bases and J by 16 bases. CDR3 length equals 12 residues. Germline-derived CDR1 and CDR2 are SGHRS and YFSETQ. CDR3 in amino acids: CASSLGTGLGFF. CDR3 coding DNA: TGCGCCAGCAGCTTGGGGACAGGCCTTGGATTCTTC.

This sequence joins TRBV11-3 and TRBJ2-3; D is ambiguous. This CDR3 is 13 amino acids long. The germline CDR1 and CDR2 sequences are SGHNT and YENEEA. V gave up 1 base and J gave up 0 bases, with 2 bases separating them. CDR3 nucleotide sequence: TGTGCCAGCAGCTTAGTGAGCACAGATACGCAGTATTTT. Its translation is CASSLVSTDTQYF. Complete variable domain (other parts from reference TRBV11-3 and TRBJ2-3): EAGVVQSPRYKIIEKKQPVAFWCNPISGHNTLYWYLQNLGQGPELLIRYENEEAVDDSQLPKDRFSAERLKGVDSTLKIQPAELGDSAVYLCASSLVSTDTQYFGPGTRLTVL.

The chain recombines TRBV6-1 with TRBJ1-4; maybe TRBD1 (5 bases). The CDR3 spans 15 residues. The V gene lost 3 bases and the J gene lost 7 bases, with 15 bases spanning the gap. Germline V CDR1 and CDR2: MNHNS, SASEGT. This CDR3 is CASSDLPGVGEKLFF. For the CDR3, the DNA is TGTGCCAGCAGTGATCTCCCGGGGGTGGGTGAAAAACTGTTTTTT.